These T cell receptor beta chains were read from a single sample in a study of cytomegalovirus exposure and HLA in healthy donors. Assay: immunoSEQ multiplex PCR; the TCRdb copy retains only in-frame clones and omits some. The sample holds 250,000 to 300,000 clones, approximately 91% seen once. Sequencing input: PBMCs. These receptors originate from a girl aged 2-10 years in good health and CMV-seronegative. Each CDR3 is given with its conserved first and last residue. The D gene is left open where the match is weak. Not all rows give a size; the values are once, few, many and, for expanded clones, a class.

v_gene	abundance	j_gene	d_gene	CDR3aa	CDR3nt
TRBV7-9	few	TRBJ1-1	NA	CASSLTGNTEAFF	TGTGCCAGCAGCTTAACGGGGAACACTGAAGCTTTCTTT
TRBV28	NA	TRBJ2-1	TRBD1	CASSPGTVKRVGNEQFF	TGTGCCAGCAGCCCTGGGACAGTTAAGAGGGTGGGCAATGAGCAGTTCTTC
TRBV13	NA	TRBJ2-1	TRBD2	CASSLAGDNEQFF	TGTGCCAGCAGTCTAGCGGGGGACAATGAGCAGTTCTTC
TRBV7-9	NA	TRBJ1-2	NA	CASSFAAVGRNYGYTF	TGTGCCAGCAGCTTCGCAGCGGTGGGCAGAAACTATGGCTACACCTTC
TRBV6-5	NA	TRBJ2-7	NA	CASRVTNFASYEQYF	TGTGCCAGCAGAGTGACTAATTTCGCGTCCTACGAGCAGTACTTC
TRBV6-6	NA	TRBJ2-5	TRBD2	CASSPGGGETQYF	TGTGCCAGCAGTCCGGGGGGAGGGGAGACCCAGTACTTC
TRBV9	NA	TRBJ2-5	NA	CASSPTSGGGQEAQYF	TGTGCCAGCAGCCCCACTAGCGGAGGGGGCCAAGAGGCCCAGTACTTC
TRBV10-3	NA	TRBJ2-7	TRBD1	CATLQGEYSTYEQYF	TGTGCCACTCTACAGGGGGAGTACTCTACCTACGAGCAGTACTTC
TRBV27	NA	TRBJ2-1	TRBD1	CASADRASYNEQFF	TGTGCCAGCGCTGACAGGGCTTCCTACAATGAGCAGTTCTTC
TRBV28	NA	TRBJ2-2	TRBD1	CASSRQGTGELFF	TGTGCCAGCAGTCGACAGGGCACCGGGGAGCTGTTTTTT
TRBV21-1	NA	TRBJ2-1	NA	CASSKEGSGRSAYNEQFF	TGTGCCAGCAGCAAAGAGGGTAGCGGGAGGTCCGCCTACAATGAGCAGTTCTTC
TRBV2	NA	TRBJ2-1	TRBD2	CASTKETPGLAGENEQFF	TGTGCCAGCACAAAGGAGACACCTGGACTAGCGGGAGAGAATGAGCAGTTCTTC
TRBV7-9	NA	TRBJ1-4	NA	CASSLAFQGDEKLFF	TGTGCCAGCAGCTTAGCGTTCCAAGGGGATGAAAAACTGTTTTTT
TRBV29-1	few	TRBJ1-1	NA	CSVETGRTEAFF	TGCAGCGTTGAAACAGGGAGAACTGAAGCTTTCTTT
TRBV28	NA	TRBJ2-2	TRBD1	CASSGTGRIGTGELFF	TGTGCCAGCAGTGGGACAGGGAGGATAGGCACCGGGGAGCTGTTTTTT
TRBV5-4	NA	TRBJ1-1	NA	CASSLERGPAEAFF	TGTGCCAGCAGCTTGGAAAGGGGTCCCGCTGAAGCTTTCTTT
TRBV27	NA	TRBJ2-7	NA	CASSPPRGYEQYF	TGTGCCAGCAGTCCGCCCCGGGGATACGAGCAGTACTTC
TRBV2	NA	TRBJ1-5	NA	CASSESGAHGNQPQHF	TGTGCCAGCAGTGAATCAGGGGCCCATGGCAATCAGCCCCAGCATTTT
TRBV7-6	NA	TRBJ2-1	NA	CASSRIQGDNEQFF	TGTGCCAGCAGCAGGATACAGGGAGACAATGAGCAGTTCTTC
TRBV19	NA	TRBJ2-1	TRBD1	CASSTPTGSRYNEQFF	TGTGCCAGTAGTACCCCGACAGGGAGCCGCTACAATGAGCAGTTCTTC
TRBV5-1	NA	TRBJ2-1	NA	CASSLGRGLYNEQFF	TGCGCCAGCAGCTTGGGGCGGGGTTTGTACAATGAGCAGTTCTTC
TRBV6-4	few	TRBJ1-4	NA	CASSVGAASNEKLFF	TGTGCCAGCAGTGTGGGGGCAGCGTCTAATGAAAAACTGTTTTTT
TRBV14	NA	TRBJ2-3	NA	CASSQDLSRTQYF	TGTGCCAGCAGCCAAGATCTGTCCAGAACGCAGTATTTT
TRBV7-9	NA	TRBJ1-4	NA	CASRPGGGLYEKLFF	TGTGCCAGCAGACCCGGGGGGGGACTGTATGAAAAACTGTTTTTT
TRBV4-1	NA	TRBJ1-1	NA	CASSQDVGAEAFF	TGCGCCAGCAGCCAAGATGTGGGAGCTGAAGCTTTCTTT
TRBV7-7	NA	TRBJ2-5	NA	CASSSNRESTETQYF	TGTGCCAGCAGCTCGAACCGGGAGTCGACGGAGACCCAGTACTTC
TRBV18	NA	TRBJ1-1	NA	CASSAVGWGENTEAFF	TGTGCCAGCTCAGCGGTTGGGTGGGGGGAGAACACTGAAGCTTTCTTT
TRBV28	NA	TRBJ2-7	TRBD1	CASSPSGTGHEQYF	TGTGCCAGCAGTCCATCCGGGACAGGCCACGAGCAGTACTTC
TRBV15	NA	TRBJ2-2	TRBD2	CATSSGLAETGELFF	TGTGCCACCAGCAGCGGGCTAGCGGAAACCGGGGAGCTGTTTTTT